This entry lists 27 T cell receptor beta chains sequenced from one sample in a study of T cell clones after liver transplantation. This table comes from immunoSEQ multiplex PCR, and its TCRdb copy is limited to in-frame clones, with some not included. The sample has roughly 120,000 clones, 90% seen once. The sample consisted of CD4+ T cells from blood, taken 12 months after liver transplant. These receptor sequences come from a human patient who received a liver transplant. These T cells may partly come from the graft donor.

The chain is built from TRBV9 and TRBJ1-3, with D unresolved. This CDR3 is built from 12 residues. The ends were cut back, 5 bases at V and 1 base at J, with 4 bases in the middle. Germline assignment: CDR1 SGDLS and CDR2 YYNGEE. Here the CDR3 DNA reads TGTGCCAGCAGAGGATCTGGAAACACCATATATTTT. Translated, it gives CASRGSGNTIYF.

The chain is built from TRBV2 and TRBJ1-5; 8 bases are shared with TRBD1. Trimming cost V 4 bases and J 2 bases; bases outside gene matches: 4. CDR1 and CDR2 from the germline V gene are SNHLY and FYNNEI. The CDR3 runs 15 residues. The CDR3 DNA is TGTGCCAGCAGTGTACAGGGGGGGGGCAATCAGCCCCAGCATTTT. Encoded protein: CASSVQGGGNQPQHF.

The CDR3 DNA follows: TGTGCCAGCAGCCAAGTTGGCGGGGAAGGTTACAATGAGCAGTTCTTC. Its protein is CASSQVGGEGYNEQFF. The chain links TRBV4-2 to TRBJ2-1; D possibly corresponds to TRBD2 (6 bases). There are 16 residues in the CDR3. CDR1 is LGHNA, CDR2 YNFKEQ, per germline. Between the trimmed V and J ends, which lost 1 base and 4 bases, there was a span of 14 bases.

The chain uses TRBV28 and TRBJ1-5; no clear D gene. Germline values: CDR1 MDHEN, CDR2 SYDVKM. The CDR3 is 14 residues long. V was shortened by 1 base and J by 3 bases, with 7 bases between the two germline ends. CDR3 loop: CASSLFQPNQPQHF. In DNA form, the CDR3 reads TGTGCCAGCAGTTTATTCCAGCCCAATCAGCCCCAGCATTTT. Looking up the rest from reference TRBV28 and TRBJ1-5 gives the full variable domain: DVKVTQSSRYLVKRTGEKVFLECVQDMDHENMFWYRQDPGLGLRLIYFSYDVKMKEKGDIPEGYSVSREKKERFSLILESASTNQTSMYLCASSLFQPNQPQHFGDGTRLSIL.

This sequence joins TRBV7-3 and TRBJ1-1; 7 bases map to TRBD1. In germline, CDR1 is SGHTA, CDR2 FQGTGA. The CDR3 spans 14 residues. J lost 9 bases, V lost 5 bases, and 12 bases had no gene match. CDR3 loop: CASSASTGPTKAFF. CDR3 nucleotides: TGTGCCAGCAGCGCCTCGACAGGGCCTACAAAAGCTTTCTTT.

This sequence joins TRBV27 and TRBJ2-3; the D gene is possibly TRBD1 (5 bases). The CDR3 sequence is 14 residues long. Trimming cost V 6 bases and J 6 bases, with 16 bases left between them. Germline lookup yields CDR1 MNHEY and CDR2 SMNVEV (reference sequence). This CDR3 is CASRPLPKGDTQYF. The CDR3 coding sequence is TGTGCCAGCAGACCCCTCCCGAAGGGGGATACGCAGTATTTT.

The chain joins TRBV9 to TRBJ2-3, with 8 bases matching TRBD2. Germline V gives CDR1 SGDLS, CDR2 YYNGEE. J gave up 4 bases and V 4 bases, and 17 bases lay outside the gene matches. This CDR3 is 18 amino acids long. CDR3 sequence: CASSSRDGTGGRPDTQYF. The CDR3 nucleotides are TGTGCCAGCAGCTCACGGGATGGGACGGGAGGGCGGCCAGATACGCAGTATTTT.

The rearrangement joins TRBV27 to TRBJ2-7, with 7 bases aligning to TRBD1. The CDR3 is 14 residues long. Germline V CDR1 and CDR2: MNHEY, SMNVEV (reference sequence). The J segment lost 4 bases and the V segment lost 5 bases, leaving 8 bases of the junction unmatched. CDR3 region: CASSADRAKYEQYF. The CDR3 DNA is TGTGCCAGCAGTGCAGACAGGGCCAAGTACGAGCAGTACTTC.

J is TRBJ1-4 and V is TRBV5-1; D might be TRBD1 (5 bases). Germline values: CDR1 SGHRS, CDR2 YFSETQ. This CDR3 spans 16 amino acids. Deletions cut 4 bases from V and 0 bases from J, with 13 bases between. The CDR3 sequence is CASSLRQSSTNEKLFF. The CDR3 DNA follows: TGCGCCAGCAGCCTACGACAGTCTTCAACTAATGAAAAACTGTTTTTT.

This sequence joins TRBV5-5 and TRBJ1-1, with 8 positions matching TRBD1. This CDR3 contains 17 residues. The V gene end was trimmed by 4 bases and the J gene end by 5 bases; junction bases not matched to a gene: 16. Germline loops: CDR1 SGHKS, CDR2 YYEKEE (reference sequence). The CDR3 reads CASSHPSQGAGGTEAFF. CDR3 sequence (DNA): TGTGCCAGCAGCCACCCCTCCCAGGGGGCAGGTGGTACTGAAGCTTTCTTT.

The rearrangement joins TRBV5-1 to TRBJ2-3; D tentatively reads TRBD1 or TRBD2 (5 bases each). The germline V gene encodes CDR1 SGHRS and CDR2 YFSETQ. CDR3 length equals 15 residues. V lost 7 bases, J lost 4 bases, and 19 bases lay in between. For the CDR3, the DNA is TGCGCCAGCCTCCCGGGGCCTTTAGGGGCAGATACGCAGTATTTT. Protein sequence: CASLPGPLGADTQYF.

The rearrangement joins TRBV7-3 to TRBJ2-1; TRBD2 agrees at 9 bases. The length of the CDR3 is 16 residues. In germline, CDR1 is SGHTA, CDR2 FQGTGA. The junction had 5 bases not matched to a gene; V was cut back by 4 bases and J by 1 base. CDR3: CASSWASGVSYNEQFF. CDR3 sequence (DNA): TGTGCCAGCAGCTGGGCTAGCGGGGTTTCCTACAATGAGCAGTTCTTC.

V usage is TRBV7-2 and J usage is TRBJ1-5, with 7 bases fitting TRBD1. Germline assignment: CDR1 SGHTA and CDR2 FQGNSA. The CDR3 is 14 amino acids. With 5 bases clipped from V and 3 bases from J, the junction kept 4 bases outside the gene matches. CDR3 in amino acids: CASSRDSLNQPQHF. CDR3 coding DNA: TGTGCCAGCAGCCGGGACAGCCTCAATCAGCCCCAGCATTTT.

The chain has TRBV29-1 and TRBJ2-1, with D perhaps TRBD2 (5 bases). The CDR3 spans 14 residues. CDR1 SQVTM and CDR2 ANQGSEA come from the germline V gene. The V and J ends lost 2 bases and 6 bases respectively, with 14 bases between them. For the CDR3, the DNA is TGCAGCGTTGAAACGATCCGACTATCCAATGAGCAGTTCTTC. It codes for CSVETIRLSNEQFF.

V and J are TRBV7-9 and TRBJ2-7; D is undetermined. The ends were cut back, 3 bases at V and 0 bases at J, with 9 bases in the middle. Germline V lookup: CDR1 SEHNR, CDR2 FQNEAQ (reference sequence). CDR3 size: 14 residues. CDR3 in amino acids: CASSLTQSSYEQYF. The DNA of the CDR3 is TGTGCCAGCAGCTTGACCCAAAGCTCCTACGAGCAGTACTTC.

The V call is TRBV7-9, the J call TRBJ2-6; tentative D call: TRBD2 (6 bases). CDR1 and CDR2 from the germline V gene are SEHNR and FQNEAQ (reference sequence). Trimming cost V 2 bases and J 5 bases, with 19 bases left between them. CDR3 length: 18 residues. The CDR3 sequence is CASSLLVGGPRWANVLTF. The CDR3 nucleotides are TGTGCCAGCAGCTTACTCGTGGGAGGTCCCCGCTGGGCCAACGTCCTGACTTTC.

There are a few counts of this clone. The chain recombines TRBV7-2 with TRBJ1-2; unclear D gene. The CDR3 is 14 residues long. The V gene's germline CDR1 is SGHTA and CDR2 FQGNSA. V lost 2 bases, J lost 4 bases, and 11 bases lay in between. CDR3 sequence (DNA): TGTGCCAGCAGCTTAACTGCAGCTCTCTATGGCTACACCTTC. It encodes CASSLTAALYGYTF.

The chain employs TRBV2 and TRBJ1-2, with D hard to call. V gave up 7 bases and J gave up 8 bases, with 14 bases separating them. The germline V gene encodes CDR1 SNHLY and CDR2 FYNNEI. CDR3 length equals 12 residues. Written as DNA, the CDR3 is TGTGCCAGCATATATGGTCGGGAGGGCTACACCTTC. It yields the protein CASIYGREGYTF. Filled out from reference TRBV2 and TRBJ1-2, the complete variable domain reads EPEVTQTPSHQVTQMGQEVILRCVPISNHLYFYWYRQILGQKVEFLVSFYNNEISEKSEIFDDQFSVERPDGSNFTLKIRSTKLEDSAMYFCASIYGREGYTFGSGTRLTVV.

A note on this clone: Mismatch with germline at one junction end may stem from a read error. CDR3 residues: CASSLGQGRVPTDTQYF. DNA for the CDR3: TGTGCTAGCAGCTTAGGACAGGGGAGAGTACCCACAGATACGCAGTATTTT. The rearrangement joins TRBV7-7 to TRBJ2-3; TRBD1 aligns across 9 bases. This CDR3 region has 17 residues. Germline V gene data show CDR1 as SSHAT and CDR2 as FNYEAQ (reference sequence).

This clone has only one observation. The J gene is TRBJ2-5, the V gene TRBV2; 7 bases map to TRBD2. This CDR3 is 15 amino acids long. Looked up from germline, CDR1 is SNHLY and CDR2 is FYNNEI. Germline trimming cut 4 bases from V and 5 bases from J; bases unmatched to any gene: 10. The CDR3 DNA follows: TGTGCCAGCAGTGGAGTGGGACTATCTCGGGAGACCCAGTACTTC. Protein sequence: CASSGVGLSRETQYF. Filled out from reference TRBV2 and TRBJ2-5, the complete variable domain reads EPEVTQTPSHQVTQMGQEVILRCVPISNHLYFYWYRQILGQKVEFLVSFYNNEISEKSEIFDDQFSVERPDGSNFTLKIRSTKLEDSAMYFCASSGVGLSRETQYFGPGTRLLVL.

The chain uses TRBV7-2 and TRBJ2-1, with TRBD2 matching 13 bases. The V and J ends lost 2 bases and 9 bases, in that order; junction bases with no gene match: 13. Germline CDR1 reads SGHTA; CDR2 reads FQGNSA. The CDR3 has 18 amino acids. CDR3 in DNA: TGTGCCAGCAGCTTAAAAGTCCCCGGGACTAGCGGGACGGGTGAGCAGTTCTTC. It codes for CASSLKVPGTSGTGEQFF.

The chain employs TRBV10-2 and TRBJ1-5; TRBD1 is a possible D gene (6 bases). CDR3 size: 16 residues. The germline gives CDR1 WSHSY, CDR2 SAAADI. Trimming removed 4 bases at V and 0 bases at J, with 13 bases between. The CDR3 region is CASSAGSGASNQPQHF. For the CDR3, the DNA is TGCGCCAGCAGTGCTGGTTCGGGGGCTAGCAATCAGCCCCAGCATTTT.

The CDR3 nucleotides read TGCAGTGCTAGGCCTAACACTGAAGCTTTCTTT. Translating it yields CSARPNTEAFF. The chain carries TRBV20-1 and TRBJ1-1; D is ambiguous. The CDR3 totals 11 residues. The germline gives CDR1 DFQATT, CDR2 SNEGSKA (reference sequence). Trimming removed 3 bases at V and 2 bases at J, with 4 bases between.

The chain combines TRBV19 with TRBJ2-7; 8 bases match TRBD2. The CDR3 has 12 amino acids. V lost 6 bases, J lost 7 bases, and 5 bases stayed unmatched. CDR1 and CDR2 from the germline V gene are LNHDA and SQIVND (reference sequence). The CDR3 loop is CASSGRAFEQYF. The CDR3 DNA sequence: TGTGCCAGTAGCGGGAGGGCCTTTGAGCAGTACTTC.

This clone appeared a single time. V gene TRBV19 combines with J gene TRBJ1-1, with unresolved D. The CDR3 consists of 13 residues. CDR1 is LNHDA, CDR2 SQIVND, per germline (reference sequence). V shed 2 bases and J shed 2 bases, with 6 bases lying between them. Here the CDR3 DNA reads TGTGCCAGTAGTATACGGCCCAACACTGAAGCTTTCTTT. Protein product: CASSIRPNTEAFF.

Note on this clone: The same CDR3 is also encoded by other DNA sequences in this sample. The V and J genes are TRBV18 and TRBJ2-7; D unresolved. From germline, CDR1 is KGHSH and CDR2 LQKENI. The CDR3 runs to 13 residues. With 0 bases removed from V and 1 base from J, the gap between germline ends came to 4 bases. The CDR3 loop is CASSPPGSYEQYF. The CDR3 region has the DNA TGTGCCAGCTCACCACCGGGGTCCTACGAGCAGTACTTC.

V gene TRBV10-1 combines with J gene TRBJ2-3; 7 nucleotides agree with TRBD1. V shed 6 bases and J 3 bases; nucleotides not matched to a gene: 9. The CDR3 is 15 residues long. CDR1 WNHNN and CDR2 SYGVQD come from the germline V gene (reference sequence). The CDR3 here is CASSKQGKGTDTQYF. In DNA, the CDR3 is TGCGCCAGCAGCAAACAGGGGAAGGGGACAGATACGCAGTATTTT.